This T cell receptor beta chain was recorded in a study of graft-versus-host responses after intestinal transplantation. Study at large: Grafts were multivisceral, liver-intestinal, or isolated intestinal. All of the recipients had induction that used anti-thymocyte globulin, then tacrolimus and steroids for 2 to 3 years. General study points: Early post-transplant HvG declines tracked with peak circulating GvH clone levels. Among recipient marrow samples, GvH clones were found; some appeared first in ileum or blood.

This CDR3 has 15 residues. The germline V and J ends were trimmed by 2 bases and 5 bases, with 15 bases remaining between them. Germline-derived CDR1 and CDR2 are SNHLY and FYNNEI. Regarding this clone: Its antigen is unknown.

Assay used: immunoSEQ multiplex PCR; TCRdb lists only in-frame clones, some missing. The sample gives some 10,000 clones, 80% to 95% of which show up once; around 5.3% is in the top ten. The sequence was collected from a human patient who received an intestinal transplant, so some T cells may come from the graft donor. The V call is TRBV2, the J call TRBJ1-1; maybe TRBD1 (5 bases). The material was PBMCs, obtained almost 70 days after transplant. CDR3 amino acids: CASSENGQGSTEAFF. The CDR3 DNA sequence: TGTGCCAGCAGTGAAAACGGGCAGGGTAGTACTGAAGCTTTCTTT.